Shown below are 17 T cell receptor beta chains from a single sample sequenced in a study of identical twins. TCRdb independently ran MiXCR on the 5' RACE reads; one entry per CDR3 protein. The sample contains fewer than 350,000 distinct CDR3 sequences, roughly 8.6% of which appear only once. Another study also made use of these data, one on yellow fever vaccine responses in identical twins.

Sequencing was carried out using memory (CD45RO+) T cells sorted from blood. The receptors originated from a young woman in good health.

This clonotype was counted a few times. V usage is TRBV20-1 and J usage is TRBJ1-6, with D possibly matching TRBD1 (6 bases). The CDR3 length is 16 residues. V shed 4 bases and J shed 4 bases, with 17 bases lying between them. The germline CDR1 and CDR2 sequences are DFQATT and SNEGSKA (reference sequence). CDR3 sequence reads: CSATPGGQVYNSPLHF. Written as DNA, the CDR3 is TGCAGTGCTACCCCGGGGGGGCAGGTGTATAATTCACCCCTCCACTTT.

This clonotype has a handful of counts. The chain combines TRBV5-6 with TRBJ2-7; D possibly corresponds to TRBD2 (6 bases). This CDR3 has 15 amino acids. Trimming cost V 5 bases and J 6 bases, with 21 bases left between them. Per germline, CDR1 SGHDT and CDR2 YYEEEE. The CDR3 coding sequence is TGTGCCAGCAGGGCCAGAAGGGACGCGGGAAGCGAGCAGTACTTC. Translated, it gives CASRARRDAGSEQYF.

The chain joins TRBV6-1 to TRBJ2-3; 10 nucleotides line up with TRBD1. Germline CDR1 and CDR2: MNHNS and SASEGT. After removal of 5 bases from V and 4 bases from J, the junction contained 9 bases not matched to a gene. This CDR3 is built from 16 residues. CDR3 sequence: CASSKFGGTGADTQYF. DNA for the CDR3: TGTGCCAGCAGTAAATTTGGAGGGACAGGGGCAGATACGCAGTATTTT.

This clonotype was detected only a few times. The chain is built from TRBV3-1 and TRBJ2-1, with D hard to call. The length of the CDR3 is 16 residues. From germline, CDR1 is LGHDT and CDR2 YNNKEL (reference sequence). With 3 bases removed from V and 0 bases from J, the gap between germline ends came to 12 bases. CDR3 coding DNA: TGTGCCAGCAGCCACCTCCGGGTCAACTCCTACAATGAGCAGTTCTTC. Translation gives CASSHLRVNSYNEQFF.

This clonotype showed up just a few times. This rearrangement joins TRBV14 to TRBJ2-3; D gene uncertain. Germline-derived CDR1 and CDR2 are SGHDN and FVKESK. The CDR3 is 15 residues long. V was shortened by 1 base and J by 10 bases, with 18 bases between the two germline ends. The CDR3 DNA reads as TGTGCCAGCAGCCAAGCAGCGTTCCGTCCCCATTCGCAGTATTTT. It codes for CASSQAAFRPHSQYF.

The sample holds many counts of this clonotype. CDR3 amino acids: CASSNPGPYGYTF. CDR3 DNA sequence: TGCGCCAGCAGCAATCCAGGGCCCTATGGCTACACCTTC. V and J are TRBV10-2 and TRBJ1-2, with D possibly matching TRBD1 (5 bases). V was pared by 6 bases and J by 4 bases, with 12 bases between. This CDR3 region has 13 residues. The germline gives CDR1 WSHSY, CDR2 SAAADI.

This clonotype was seen only a few times. A read error may explain this, as a much larger clone is one base away. The chain joins TRBV12-3 or TRBV12-4 to TRBJ2-1, with 10 bases matching TRBD2. CDR3 length equals 15 residues. CDR3 coding DNA: TGTACCAGCAACCTCGGGACTAGCGCTCTCAATGAGCAGTTCTTC. Protein product: CTSNLGTSALNEQFF.

The chain combines TRBV18 with TRBJ1-6; unclear D gene. The CDR3 totals 14 residues. V was cut by 2 bases and J by 12 bases, with 14 bases left in between. The germline CDR1 and CDR2 sequences are KGHSH and LQKENI. CDR3 nucleotide sequence: TGTGCCAGCTCACCAGGCTCCTCCACTATACCCCTCCACTTT. Protein product: CASSPGSSTIPLHF. Complete variable domain (other parts from reference TRBV18 and TRBJ1-6): NAGVMQNPRHLVRRRGQEARLRCSPMKGHSHVYWYRQLPEEGLKFMVYLQKENIIDESGMPKERFSAEFPKEGPSILRIQQVVRGDSAAYFCASSPGSSTIPLHFGNGTRLTVT.

This clonotype was seen repeatedly, ten times or more. This chain links TRBV10-3 with TRBJ2-7; TRBD2 matches at 8 bases. CDR1 and CDR2 from the germline V gene are ENHRY and SYGVKD. The V gene end was trimmed by 11 bases and the J gene end by 2 bases; junction bases not matched to a gene: 2. The CDR3 totals 11 residues. Written as DNA, the CDR3 is TGTGCCTCGGGGGGGGCCTACGAGCAGTACTTC. Its protein product is CASGGAYEQYF.

Ten or more counts support this clonotype. The CDR3 sequence: CASSPVSREGTGELFF. The DNA of the CDR3 is TGTGCCAGCAGCCCCGTTTCCAGGGAAGGGACCGGGGAGCTGTTTTTT. The rearrangement uses TRBV3-1 and TRBJ2-2; a weak D match, TRBD1 (5 bases). V dropped 4 bases and J dropped 5 bases, with 17 bases sitting between them. Germline V gene data show CDR1 as LGHDT and CDR2 as YNNKEL (reference sequence). CDR3 length: 16 amino acids.

This clonotype was counted at least ten times. The genes are TRBV6-4 and TRBJ2-1; the D is unclear. Trimming cost V 5 bases and J 5 bases, with 10 bases left between them. Per the germline V gene, CDR1 is MRHNA and CDR2 is SNTAGT. There are 13 residues in the CDR3. CDR3 nucleotide sequence: TGTGCCAGCAGTCTTTCGGCGGACAATGAGCAGTTCTTC. Translated: CASSLSADNEQFF.

This clonotype was detected a few times. The V gene is TRBV11-2, the J gene TRBJ2-5, with D possibly being TRBD1 (7 bases). The CDR3 extends over 17 amino acids. Deletions cut 1 base from V and 5 bases from J, with 20 bases between. Per germline, CDR1 SGHAT and CDR2 FQNNGV. CDR3 nucleotides: TGTGCCAGCAGCTTAGGGGGGGACAGAACCGTTCGGGAGACCCAGTACTTC. It specifies CASSLGGDRTVRETQYF.

This clonotype was seen at least ten times. The chain links TRBV14 to TRBJ2-3; 10 bases align to TRBD2. Germline V CDR1 and CDR2: SGHDN, FVKESK. Trimming at V came to 4 bases and at J to 6 bases, leaving 4 bases not matched to a gene. This CDR3 has 14 amino acids. The DNA for the CDR3 is TGTGCCAGCAGCCCACTAGCGGGACTTGATACGCAGTATTTT. Amino acid sequence: CASSPLAGLDTQYF.

A few counts support this clonotype. V gene TRBV28 combines with J gene TRBJ2-6; D unresolved. The ends were cut back, 3 bases at V and 0 bases at J, with 6 bases in the middle. From germline, CDR1 is MDHEN and CDR2 SYDVKM. This CDR3 contains 15 residues. CDR3 residues: CASSLIGSGANVLTF. As DNA, the CDR3 is TGTGCCAGCAGTTTGATTGGCTCTGGGGCCAACGTCCTGACTTTC. Drawing the rest from reference TRBV28 and TRBJ2-6, the complete variable domain is DVKVTQSSRYLVKRTGEKVFLECVQDMDHENMFWYRQDPGLGLRLIYFSYDVKMKEKGDIPEGYSVSREKKERFSLILESASTNQTSMYLCASSLIGSGANVLTFGAGSRLTVL.

This clonotype was seen only once. A read error is possible here, since a much larger clone lies one base away. The V gene is TRBV14, the J gene TRBJ2-1; 12 nucleotides match TRBD2. J lost 5 bases, V lost 5 bases, and 7 bases had no gene match. The CDR3 sequence is 16 residues long. CDR1 SGHDN and CDR2 FVKESK come from the germline V gene. The CDR3 DNA is TGTGCCAGCAGCTTCGTGACTAGCGGGAGTCACAATGAGCAGTTCTTC. Its protein product is CASSFVTSGSHNEQFF. Full variable domain (outside the CDR3, taken from reference TRBV14 and TRBJ2-1): EAGVTQFPSHSVIEKGQTVTLRCDPISGHDNLYWYRRVMGKEIKFLLHFVKESKQDESGMPNNRFLAERTGGTYSTLKVQPAELEDSGVYFCASSFVTSGSHNEQFFGPGTRLTVL.

The J gene is TRBJ2-1, the V gene TRBV24-1, with a tentative D call TRBD2 (7 bases). Per the germline V gene, CDR1 is KGHDR and CDR2 is SFDVKD. The length of the CDR3 is 15 residues. V shed 3 bases and J shed 4 bases, with 12 bases lying between them. The CDR3 nucleotides are TGTGCCACCAGTGATGGCGGGGGCCGTTACAATGAGCAGTTCTTC. It yields the protein CATSDGGGRYNEQFF.

This clonotype was seen ten or more times. The rearrangement links TRBV5-1 to TRBJ2-3; 8 bases line up with TRBD2. After removal of 0 bases from V and 3 bases from J, the junction contained 3 bases not matched to a gene. Germline V gene data show CDR1 as SGHRS and CDR2 as YFSETQ. The CDR3 covers 15 residues. Here the CDR3 DNA reads TGCGCCAGCAGCTTGGGGTCTAGCGGGACAGATACGCAGTATTTT. It yields the protein CASSLGSSGTDTQYF.